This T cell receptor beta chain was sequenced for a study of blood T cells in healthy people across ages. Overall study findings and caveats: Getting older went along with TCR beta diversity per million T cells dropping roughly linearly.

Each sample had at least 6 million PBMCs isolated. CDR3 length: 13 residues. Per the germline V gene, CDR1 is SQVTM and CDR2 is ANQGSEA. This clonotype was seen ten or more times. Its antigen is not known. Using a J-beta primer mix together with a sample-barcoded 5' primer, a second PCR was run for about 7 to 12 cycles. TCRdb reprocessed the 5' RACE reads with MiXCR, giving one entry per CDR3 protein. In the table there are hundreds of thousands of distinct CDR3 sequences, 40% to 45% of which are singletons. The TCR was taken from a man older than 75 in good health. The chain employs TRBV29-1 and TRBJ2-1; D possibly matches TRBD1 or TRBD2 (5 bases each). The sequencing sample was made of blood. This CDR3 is CGTGASHYNEQFF. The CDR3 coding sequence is TGCGGGACCGGGGCATCCCATTACAATGAGCAGTTCTTC.